Below are 21 T cell receptor beta chains sequenced from a single sample in a study of blood T cell repertoires in COVID-19. Sequencing used immunoSEQ multiplex PCR; TCRdb keeps in-frame clones, though not all of them. The repertoire includes almost 400,000 clones, approximately 87% of them detected once, and over 0.9% sits in the top ten. Sequencing was carried out using PBMCs or T cells enriched from blood (not recorded which). These receptors were collected from a woman aged 30 to 39 with acute COVID-19.

The rearrangement joins TRBV27 to TRBJ2-7, with D possibly being TRBD1 (5 bases). The V end was cut by 1 base, the J end by 3 bases, with 16 bases between. The CDR3 totals 16 residues. Per the germline V gene, CDR1 is MNHEY and CDR2 is SMNVEV (reference sequence). CDR3 amino acids: CASSLYGGQGYYEQYF. In nucleotides, the CDR3 is TGTGCCAGCAGTTTATACGGTGGGCAGGGATACTACGAGCAGTACTTC.

V and J are TRBV6-5 and TRBJ1-1, with a weak D call TRBD1 (6 bases). The germline V gene has CDR1 MNHEY and CDR2 SVGAGI. Trimming stripped 5 bases from V and 1 base from J, with 11 bases between. This CDR3 has 14 amino acids. CDR3 residues: CASSKQGGNTEAFF. The CDR3 bases are TGTGCCAGCAGTAAACAGGGCGGGAACACTGAAGCTTTCTTT.

The chain combines TRBV19 with TRBJ2-5, with a possible D match to TRBD2 (7 bases). The CDR3 is 13 residues long. V lost 4 bases to trimming and J lost 4 bases, with 10 bases between them. The germline V gene has CDR1 LNHDA and CDR2 SQIVND (reference sequence). The CDR3, as DNA: TGTGCCAGTAGTACGGGGGGCTCAGAGACCCAGTACTTC. Its translation is CASSTGGSETQYF.

V and J are TRBV7-2 and TRBJ2-1; 8 bases line up with TRBD2. Germline V lookup: CDR1 SGHTA, CDR2 FQGNSA. After removal of 5 bases from V and 10 bases from J, the junction contained 16 bases not matched to a gene. The CDR3 has 16 residues. The CDR3 sequence is CASSLLLAGGVMEQFF. Written as DNA, the CDR3 is TGTGCCAGCAGCCTGCTTTTGGCGGGGGGTGTAATGGAGCAGTTCTTC. Variable domain in full (rest from reference TRBV7-2 and TRBJ2-1): GAGVSQSPSNKVTEKGKDVELRCDPISGHTALYWYRQSLGQGLEFLIYFQGNSAPDKSGLPSDRFSAERTGGSVSTLTIQRTQQEDSAVYLCASSLLLAGGVMEQFFGPGTRLTVL.

The chain links TRBV25-1 to TRBJ1-6; 7 bases line up with TRBD1. V dropped 4 bases and J dropped 10; count of bases not matched to a gene: 4. There are 13 residues in the CDR3. Germline lookup yields CDR1 MGHDK and CDR2 SYGVNS. The CDR3 sequence: CASSGQGRSPLHF. CDR3 nucleotides: TGTGCCAGCAGTGGACAGGGTCGGTCACCCCTCCACTTT.

There are a few counts of this clone. V usage is TRBV5-1 and J usage is TRBJ1-3; 7 nucleotides match TRBD1. V lost 3 bases and J lost 1; bases outside the gene matches: 7. This CDR3 is built from 16 residues. Germline V gene data show CDR1 as SGHRS and CDR2 as YFSETQ. The CDR3 DNA sequence: TGCGCCAGCAGCTCATCCACAGGGGAATCTGGAAACACCATATATTTT. Translated, it gives CASSSSTGESGNTIYF.

The chain recombines TRBV3-1 (or the pseudogene TRBV3-2) with TRBJ1-4; tentatively, D is TRBD1 (6 bases). Germline V gene sequence: CDR1 LGHDT, CDR2 YNNKEL (reference sequence). With 7 bases removed from V and 4 bases from J, the gap between germline ends came to 10 bases. This CDR3 has 13 amino acids. The CDR3: CASNGGLNEKLFF. The DNA of the CDR3 is TGTGCCAGCAACGGGGGGCTTAATGAAAAACTGTTTTTT.

This chain uses TRBV2 with TRBJ2-7; 7 nucleotides line up with TRBD2. Trimming cost V 9 bases and J 3 bases; bases outside gene matches: 5. This CDR3 region has 12 residues. The V gene's germline CDR1 is SNHLY and CDR2 FYNNEI. The CDR3 DNA follows: TGTGCCAGGGGCAGGGAGGGCTACGAGCAGTACTTC. Residues: CARGREGYEQYF. Combining the CDR3 with reference TRBV2 and TRBJ2-7 gives the whole variable domain EPEVTQTPSHQVTQMGQEVILRCVPISNHLYFYWYRQILGQKVEFLVSFYNNEISEKSEIFDDQFSVERPDGSNFTLKIRSTKLEDSAMYFCARGREGYEQYFGPGTRLTVT.

The rearrangement links TRBV9 to TRBJ1-4; no definite D call. Trimming removed 4 bases at V and 7 bases at J, with 11 bases between. Per the germline V gene, CDR1 is SGDLS and CDR2 is YYNGEE. This CDR3 comprises 13 residues. The CDR3 protein is CASSPPGFEKLFF. Here the CDR3 DNA reads TGTGCCAGCAGCCCCCCGGGGTTTGAAAAACTGTTTTTT.

Written as DNA, the CDR3 is TGCGCCAGCAGCTTGGACCTAGCGGGGGCCCTCAATGAGCAGTTCTTC. This encodes CASSLDLAGALNEQFF. This sequence joins TRBV5-1 and TRBJ2-1; 10 bases line up with TRBD2. From germline, CDR1 is SGHRS and CDR2 YFSETQ. J lost 6 bases, V lost 0 bases, and 6 bases had no gene match. The CDR3 length is 16 residues.

The chain combines TRBV5-1 with TRBJ1-1, with TRBD1 as a possible D gene (5 bases). Per germline, CDR1 SGHRS and CDR2 YFSETQ. The CDR3 spans 15 residues. Trimming pared 4 bases from V and 4 bases from J, leaving 17 bases between. CDR3 sequence: CASSPRTGGSTEAFF. DNA of the CDR3: TGCGCCAGCAGCCCCCGGACCGGGGGGAGCACTGAAGCTTTCTTT.

The sample holds a few counts of this clone. The chain recombines TRBV21-1 with TRBJ1-5; the table gives TRBD1 as D, unverified against the DNA. TRBV21-1 is a pseudogene segment. CDR3 length: 13 amino acids. The CDR3 sequence is CASRSQYNQPQHF. The CDR3, as DNA: TGTGCCAGCAGATCCCAGTACAATCAGCCCCAGCATTTT.

J is TRBJ2-1 and V is TRBV18; TRBD2 matches 9 bases. From germline, CDR1 is KGHSH and CDR2 LQKENI. V dropped 3 bases and J dropped 2; count of bases not matched to a gene: 11. The CDR3 is 18 amino acids. The CDR3: CASSPDSAGGLTYNEQFF. The CDR3 DNA is TGTGCCAGCTCACCGGATAGCGCGGGGGGGCTAACCTACAATGAGCAGTTCTTC.

The chain links TRBV27 to TRBJ1-6, with 7 nucleotides matching TRBD1. CDR1 and CDR2 (germline): MNHEY, SMNVEV (reference sequence). The CDR3 loop spans 15 amino acids. J lost 7 bases, V lost 5 bases, and 8 bases had no gene match. Written as DNA, the CDR3 is TGTGCCAGCAGTATCCAGGGGGGACTCAATTCACCCCTCCACTTT. Translated: CASSIQGGLNSPLHF.

The rearrangement links TRBV7-2 to TRBJ1-3, with D possibly TRBD1 on 5 matching bases. From germline, CDR1 is SGHTA and CDR2 FQGNSA. Trimming cost V 3 bases and J 4 bases, with 10 bases left between them. The CDR3 totals 14 residues. The CDR3 region is CASSFGGVGNTIYF. The CDR3 DNA reads TGTGCCAGCAGCTTCGGGGGGGTGGGAAACACCATATATTTT.

V gene TRBV27 combines with J gene TRBJ1-1; D unresolved. The CDR3 is 15 residues long. Deletions cut 3 bases from V and 0 bases from J, with 11 bases between. Germline V lookup: CDR1 MNHEY, CDR2 SMNVEV (reference sequence). The CDR3, as DNA: TGTGCCAGCAGTTTGAGCGGGTCCATGAACACTGAAGCTTTCTTT. Its translation is CASSLSGSMNTEAFF.

The chain couples TRBV20-1 to TRBJ1-2; 7 positions match TRBD1. The CDR3 sequence is 11 residues long. Germline loops: CDR1 DFQATT, CDR2 SNEGSKA (reference sequence). CDR3 in amino acids: CSLQGSYGYTF. In nucleotides, the CDR3 is TGCAGCCTACAGGGGAGCTATGGCTACACCTTC.

The gene calls are TRBV7-9 and TRBJ2-1; 10 nucleotides match TRBD2. The CDR3 is made up of 16 amino acids. Trimming cost V 5 bases and J 2 bases; bases outside gene matches: 6. CDR1 SEHNR and CDR2 FQNEAQ come from the germline V gene (reference sequence). The CDR3 DNA follows: TGTGCCAGCAGCCCACCACTAGCGGGACCCTACAATGAGCAGTTCTTC. This sequence encodes CASSPPLAGPYNEQFF.

The genes are TRBV7-8 and TRBJ2-3; 9 bases align to TRBD2. Losses at the gene ends were 0 bases for V and 2 bases for J; bases not matched to a gene: 3. There are 16 residues in the CDR3. Germline V lookup: CDR1 SGHVS, CDR2 FQNEAQ. CDR3 nucleotide sequence: TGTGCCAGCAGCTTAGCGGGACTAGCCGCCACAGATACGCAGTATTTT. Its protein product is CASSLAGLAATDTQYF.

The J gene is TRBJ1-4, the V gene TRBV12-3 or TRBV12-4, with D possibly TRBD1 on 5 matching bases. The CDR3 runs to 12 residues. V was clipped by 1 base and J by 12 bases, with 9 bases between them. CDR3 sequence (DNA): TGTGCCAGCAGTTTAGGGGGGGGAGAACTGTTTTTT. Translated: CASSLGGGELFF.

This rearrangement joins TRBV12-3 or TRBV12-4 to TRBJ1-3, with TRBD1 as a possible D gene (5 bases). The CDR3 has 13 residues. V was shortened by 3 bases and J by 8 bases, with 11 bases between the two germline ends. Here the CDR3 DNA reads TGTGCCAGCAGTTTTATTTGGGGGGACACCATATATTTT. This translates into CASSFIWGDTIYF.